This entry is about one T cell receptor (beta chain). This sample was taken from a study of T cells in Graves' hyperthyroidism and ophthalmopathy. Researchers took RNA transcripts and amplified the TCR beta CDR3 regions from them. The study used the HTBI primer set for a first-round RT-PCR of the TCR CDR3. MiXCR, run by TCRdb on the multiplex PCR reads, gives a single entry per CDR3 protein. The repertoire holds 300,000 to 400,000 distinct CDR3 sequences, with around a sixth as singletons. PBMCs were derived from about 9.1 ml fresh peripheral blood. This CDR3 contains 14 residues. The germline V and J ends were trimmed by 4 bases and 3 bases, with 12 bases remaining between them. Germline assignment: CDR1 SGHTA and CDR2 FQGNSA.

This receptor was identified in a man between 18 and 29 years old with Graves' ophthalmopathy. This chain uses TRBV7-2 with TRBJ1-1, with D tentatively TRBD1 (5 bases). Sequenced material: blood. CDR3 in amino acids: CASSSTRVDTEAFF. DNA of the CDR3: TGTGCCAGCAGCTCGACCAGGGTGGACACTGAAGCTTTCTTT. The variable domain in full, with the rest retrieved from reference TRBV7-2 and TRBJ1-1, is GAGVSQSPSNKVTEKGKDVELRCDPISGHTALYWYRQSLGQGLEFLIYFQGNSAPDKSGLPSDRFSAERTGGSVSTLTIQRTQQEDSAVYLCASSSTRVDTEAFFGQGTRLTVV.